The text below deals with one TCR beta chain. As yet, its antigen is unknown. At the DNA level, this CDR3 is encoded by other sequences in the same sample as well. This record comes from a study of shared clonotypes between healthy human individuals. Regarding the study as a whole: In having few donors, the study represented limited genetic and exposure-history diversity. Researchers sampled blood only, noting tissue repertoires likely differ.

Negatively enriched CD4+ T cells were divided by CD45RA into naive and memory. CDR3 size: 13 residues. V lost 0 bases, J lost 3 bases, and 4 bases lay in between. From germline, CDR1 is SGDLS and CDR2 YYNGEE. Replicate PCRs for sorted subsets used around 200 ng DNA; this equaled about 30,000 T cell genomes. Clones were sequenced by immunoSEQ multiplex PCR, and TCRdb holds only the in-frame ones, with some missing. Among about 2.3 million clones listed, about nine tenths were seen once. This receptor was identified in a man between 18 and 35 years old in good health. Some clones in this sample may be carry-over from other donors' samples. This chain uses TRBV9 with TRBJ1-3; D remains unclear. Sequencing was performed on naive CD4+ T cells from PBMCs. Subset described: CD45RA+ positively selected. The CDR3 sequence: CASSVESGNTIYF. The CDR3 nucleotides are TGTGCCAGCAGCGTAGAGAGTGGAAACACCATATATTTT.